The 14 T cell receptor beta chains given below trace back to one sample, sequenced in a study of response to subunit inactivated influenza vaccine. In TCRdb, the RT-PCR reads were re-called with MiXCR into one record per CDR3 protein. The sample includes around 180,000 distinct CDR3 sequences, about 9% of them seen just once. This specimen consisted of non-naive T cells sorted from PBMCs, obtained on the day of vaccination. These receptors were obtained from a man aged 50 or older who received an inactivated influenza vaccine.

This clonotype was observed a handful of times. The genes are TRBV7-2 and TRBJ2-7; D remains unclear. Germline loops: CDR1 SGHTA, CDR2 FQGNSA. Trimming left V 5 bases short and J 3 bases short, with 5 bases between. The CDR3 has 11 amino acids. CDR3 nucleotide sequence: TGTGCCAGCAGCAAAAACTACGAGCAGTACTTC. Its protein is CASSKNYEQYF.

The rearrangement links TRBV5-1 to TRBJ2-7; 9 bases agree with TRBD2. The CDR3 has 16 amino acids. From germline, CDR1 is SGHRS and CDR2 YFSETQ. With V trimmed by 3 bases and J by 7 bases, 14 bases remained unmatched. CDR3 in DNA: TGCGCCAGCAGCTATACCCTAGCGGGGAGAGGGAGGGAGCAGTACTTC. This translates into CASSYTLAGRGREQYF.

This chain connects TRBV5-4 to TRBJ2-4, with 10 bases aligning to TRBD2. Trimming cost V 0 bases and J 6 bases; bases outside gene matches: 6. The CDR3 is 16 residues long. The germline V gene encodes CDR1 SGHNT and CDR2 YYREEE (reference sequence). The DNA of the CDR3 is TGTGCCAGCAGCTTGGGGACTAGCGGATCAAGAAACATTCAGTACTTC. Protein: CASSLGTSGSRNIQYF.

V usage is TRBV6-1 and J usage is TRBJ2-5; 9 positions match TRBD2. Germline values: CDR1 MNHNS, CDR2 SASEGT. This CDR3 has 17 amino acids. V was pared by 8 bases and J by 5 bases, with 18 bases of the junction left unmatched. CDR3 bases: TGTGCCAGCGTCCAGGGCCGGGAGACTAGCGGTTGGGAGACCCAGTACTTC. It translates to CASVQGRETSGWETQYF.

This chain links TRBV6-1 with TRBJ2-7; D gene unclear. Deletions cut 8 bases from V and 7 bases from J, with 12 bases between. Looked up from germline, CDR1 is MNHNS and CDR2 is SASEGT. The CDR3 contains 11 residues. This chain's CDR3 is CASRRKWEQYF. In DNA, the CDR3 is TGTGCCAGCCGCCGCAAGTGGGAGCAGTACTTC.

This clonotype was observed many times. The chain carries TRBV21-1 and TRBJ2-5. TRBV21-1 is listed as a pseudogene. The CDR3 runs 13 residues. CDR3 nucleotides: TGTGCCAGCAGCAAGCTTAACCAAGAGACCCAGTACTTC. As protein: CASSKLNQETQYF.

This clonotype was counted a few times. The rearrangement joins TRBV6-6 to TRBJ2-1; 12 bases match TRBD2. Germline V gene sequence: CDR1 MNHNY, CDR2 SVGAGI (reference sequence). CDR3 length equals 13 residues. After removal of 2 bases from V and 13 bases from J, the junction contained 3 bases not matched to a gene. The CDR3 nucleotides read TGTGCCAGCAGTTACGGACTAGCGGGACTTCAGTTCTTC. It yields the protein CASSYGLAGLQFF.

In regard to this clonotype: Compared with germline, one end of the junction differs, possibly owing to a read error. This chain links TRBV2 with TRBJ2-6, with 8 bases that match TRBD1. The germline gives CDR1 SNHLY, CDR2 FYNNEI. The CDR3 totals 18 residues. CDR3 amino acids: CAISPTSGGMKGANVLTF. Written as DNA, the CDR3 is TGTGCCATCAGTCCAACTTCAGGGGGCATGAAAGGGGCCAACGTCCTGACTTTC. The entire variable domain, with the rest obtained from reference TRBV2 and TRBJ2-6, is as follows: EPEVTQTPSHQVTQMGQEVILRCVPISNHLYFYWYRQILGQKVEFLVSFYNNEISEKSEIFDDQFSVERPDGSNFTLKIRSTKLEDSAMYFCAISPTSGGMKGANVLTFGAGSRLTVL.

This clonotype turned up a few times. The rearrangement joins TRBV28 to TRBJ1-2, with no clear D. The V gene's germline CDR1 is MDHEN and CDR2 SYDVKM. The CDR3 sequence is 12 residues long. The V and J ends lost 6 bases and 3 bases respectively, with 8 bases between them. DNA of the CDR3: TGTGCCAGCAGCCCCCGGGACTATGGCTACACCTTC. This encodes CASSPRDYGYTF.

CDR3 amino acids: CASIPQMNTEAFF. The CDR3 coding sequence is TGTGCCAGCATCCCACAGATGAACACTGAAGCTTTCTTT. The rearrangement uses TRBV6-6 and TRBJ1-1, with D unclear. CDR3 size: 13 residues. Germline lookup yields CDR1 MNHNY and CDR2 SVGAGI (reference sequence). V lost 7 bases, J lost 0 bases, and 9 bases lay in between.

This clonotype came up a few times. The gene calls are TRBV28 and TRBJ2-3; D is perhaps TRBD2 (6 bases). This CDR3 has 16 residues. V gave up 5 bases and J gave up 1 base, with 16 bases separating them. Per the germline V gene, CDR1 is MDHEN and CDR2 is SYDVKM. The CDR3 sequence: CASSPTRGLGTDTQYF. The CDR3 DNA is TGTGCCAGCAGTCCAACACGGGGGTTGGGCACAGATACGCAGTATTTT.

V gene TRBV3-1 combines with J gene TRBJ2-5; 12 nucleotides agree with TRBD2. The ends lost 4 bases at V and 5 bases at J; junction bases unmatched: 5. Germline values: CDR1 LGHDT, CDR2 YNNKEL (reference sequence). CDR3 length: 15 residues. This CDR3 reads CASSPSGRAWETQYF. Written as DNA, the CDR3 is TGTGCCAGCAGCCCTAGCGGGAGGGCCTGGGAGACCCAGTACTTC.

In this sample, this clonotype turned up a few times. The rearrangement links TRBV6-2 or TRBV6-3 to TRBJ2-3; 7 bases agree with TRBD1. CDR3 length equals 14 residues. V lost 5 bases, J lost 0 bases, and 2 bases stayed unmatched. Germline V gives CDR1 MNHEY, CDR2 SVGEGT. As DNA, the CDR3 is TGTGCCAGCAGTGGACAGGCAAGCACAGATACGCAGTATTTT. It codes for CASSGQASTDTQYF.

This clonotype was seen ten or more times. This sequence joins TRBV7-8 and TRBJ2-7; D gene ambiguous. V was shortened by 7 bases and J by 1 base, with 11 bases between the two germline ends. Germline V gene lookup returns CDR1 SGHVS and CDR2 FQNEAQ. This CDR3 is built from 13 residues. This CDR3 is CASTGTRSYEQYF. DNA for the CDR3: TGTGCCAGCACTGGCACCCGTTCCTACGAGCAGTACTTC.